Listed below are T cell receptor beta chains from one sample, sequenced in a study of T cell repertoires in cytomegalovirus infection. Their specific antigens are unknown. Via MiXCR, TCRdb re-called the reads, giving one row per CDR3 protein. Of around 770,000 distinct CDR3 sequences detected, roughly 29% appear once; the ten largest clones hold about an eighth. This material consisted of cultured CD8+ T cells from PBMCs, taken from culture after CMV antigen stimulation. These receptors were taken from a human donor in good health (CMV status not recorded). Some clones in this sample may be carry-over from other donors' samples. Both conserved end residues are part of each CDR3. D genes are given only for firm matches. Part of the rows lack a size; the others show once, few, many or a class for expanded clones.

clone_size	d_call	v_call	j_call	cdr3_aa	cdr3_nt
few	TRBD1	TRBV7-9	TRBJ2-7	CASSLKVTGHYEQYF	TGTGCCAGCAGCTTAAAAGTGACAGGGCACTACGAGCAGTACTTC
NA	NA	TRBV2	TRBJ2-1	CASSERLGGEQFF	TGTGCCAGCAGTGAACGTCTAGGAGGTGAGCAGTTCTTC
NA	NA	TRBV5-6	TRBJ2-5	CASSSPDQGTVAETQYF	TGTGCCAGCAGCTCACCTGATCAGGGGACTGTGGCAGAGACCCAGTACTTC
few	TRBD1	TRBV12-3/TRBV12-4	TRBJ2-7	CASRGQTPSYEQYF	TGTGCCAGCAGGGGACAGACCCCCTCCTACGAGCAGTACTTC
NA	NA	TRBV25-1	TRBJ1-1	CASSELPSQAFF	TGTGCCAGCAGTGAACTTCCGTCGCAAGCTTTCTTT
few	TRBD1	TRBV7-2	TRBJ1-4	CASSFYRGARRGRLFF	TGTGCCAGCAGCTTTTACAGGGGGGCGCGAAGGGGTCGACTGTTTTTT
few	NA	TRBV7-8	TRBJ1-4	CASSLGVGAGEKLFF	TGTGCCAGCAGCTTAGGGGTGGGGGCCGGTGAAAAACTGTTTTTT
NA	NA	TRBV5-1	TRBJ1-1	CASRAGGWTEAFF	TGCGCCAGTAGAGCTGGGGGCTGGACTGAAGCTTTCTTT
many	NA	TRBV7-6	TRBJ1-5	CASSLDEGESNQPQHF	TGTGCCAGCAGCTTAGACGAGGGCGAAAGCAATCAGCCCCAGCATTTT
NA	NA	TRBV7-6	TRBJ1-2	CASSLPGGGYTF	TGTGCCAGCAGCTTACCGGGAGGTGGCTACACCTTC
few	NA	TRBV15	TRBJ1-1	CATSPGFNTEAFF	TGTGCCACCAGCCCGGGGTTCAACACTGAAGCTTTCTTT
NA	TRBD1	TRBV5-4	TRBJ2-7	CASSWGPSGTGNSYEQYF	TGTGCCAGCAGCTGGGGCCCATCCGGGACAGGAAACTCCTACGAGCAGTACTTC
NA	TRBD1	TRBV27	TRBJ1-2	CASSLIPPGQGGYTF	TGTGCCAGCAGCTTAATACCCCCCGGACAGGGTGGCTACACCTTC
NA	NA	TRBV3-1	TRBJ1-1	CASSPHGARAFF	TGTGCCAGCAGCCCACATGGGGCACGGGCTTTCTTT
NA	NA	TRBV7-9	TRBJ2-3	CGSSPDPLTDTQYF	TGTGGTAGCAGCCCCGATCCACTCACAGATACGCAGTATTTT
NA	NA	TRBV7-6	TRBJ2-1	CASSLAGMSSYNEQFF	TGTGCCAGCAGCTTGGCAGGGATGAGCTCCTACAATGAGCAGTTCTTC